This T cell receptor beta chain was sequenced in a study of T cells in tumors after PD-1 blockade. V lost 11 bases and J lost 1, with 13 bases in between. The length of the CDR3 is 13 residues. Per germline, CDR1 MNHEY and CDR2 SVGAGI. Sequenced by immunoSEQ multiplex PCR; TCRdb stores in-frame clones only, minus some. Of more than 50,000 clones in the sample, approximately 79% were seen once. The rearrangement links TRBV6-5 to TRBJ2-3; perhaps TRBD2 as D (6 bases). Specimen: PBMCs, collected after anti-PD-1 treatment. The receptor was derived from a human donor with basal cell carcinoma. The CDR3 DNA reads TGTGCCGCCTGCAGGGAGGGCACAGATACGCAGTATTTT. This gives the protein CAACREGTDTQYF.